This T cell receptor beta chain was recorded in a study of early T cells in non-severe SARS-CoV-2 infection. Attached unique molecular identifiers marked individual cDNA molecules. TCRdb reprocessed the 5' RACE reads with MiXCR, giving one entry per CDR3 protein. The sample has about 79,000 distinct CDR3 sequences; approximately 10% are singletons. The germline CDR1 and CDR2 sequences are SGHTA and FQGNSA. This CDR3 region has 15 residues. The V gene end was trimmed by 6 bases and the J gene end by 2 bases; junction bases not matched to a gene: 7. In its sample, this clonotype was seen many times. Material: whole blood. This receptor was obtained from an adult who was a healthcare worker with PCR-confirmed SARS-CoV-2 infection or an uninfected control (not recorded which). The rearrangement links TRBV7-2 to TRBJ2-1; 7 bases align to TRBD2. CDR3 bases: TGTGCCAGCAGTCCCAGGGCGGGGGCCTACAATGAGCAGTTCTTC. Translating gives CASSPRAGAYNEQFF.